The next 28 T cell receptor beta chains were all read from a single sample in a study of blood T cell repertoires in COVID-19. Here immunoSEQ multiplex PCR was the method, and the copy in TCRdb shows in-frame clones only, minus some. The sample contains about 280,000 clones, about nine tenths of which appear only once. The sample was peripheral blood. These receptors were obtained from a woman aged 40 to 50 who had recovered from COVID-19.

CDR3 sequence: CASSDVKRYNEQFF. Here the CDR3 DNA reads TGTGCCAGCAGTGACGTAAAGAGGTACAATGAGCAGTTCTTC. The chain has TRBV2 and TRBJ2-1; D not resolved. Germline V gives CDR1 SNHLY, CDR2 FYNNEI. Trimming shortened V by 3 bases and J by 4 bases, and 10 bases separated the two germline ends. The CDR3 runs 14 residues.

This rearrangement joins TRBV5-4 to TRBJ2-7, with D possibly matching TRBD2 (5 bases). From germline, CDR1 is SGHNT and CDR2 YYREEE (reference sequence). The CDR3 sequence is 14 residues long. V was cut by 3 bases and J by 0 bases, with 10 bases left in between. The CDR3 region is CASSSDSDSYEQYF. The CDR3, as DNA: TGTGCCAGCAGCTCGGACTCGGACTCCTACGAGCAGTACTTC.

This sequence joins TRBV18 and TRBJ2-5; weak D call: TRBD2 (6 bases). Germline loops: CDR1 KGHSH, CDR2 LQKENI. CDR3 length: 16 amino acids. V was trimmed by 0 bases and J by 3 bases, leaving 14 bases between them. DNA of the CDR3: TGTGCCAGCTCACCACCAAACGGGGGTCCTAAAGAGACCCAGTACTTC. This gives the protein CASSPPNGGPKETQYF.

The chain carries TRBV7-3 and TRBJ2-1; 7 bases agree with TRBD2. J lost 6 bases, V lost 5 bases, and 10 bases had no gene match. This CDR3 is built from 15 residues. Germline V CDR1 and CDR2: SGHTA, FQGTGA. CDR3 residues: CASSRRGEQSNEQFF. The CDR3 DNA reads TGTGCCAGCAGCCGACGGGGGGAGCAGAGCAATGAGCAGTTCTTC. Using reference TRBV7-3 and TRBJ2-1 for the parts outside the CDR3, the full variable domain is GAGVSQTPSNKVTEKGKYVELRCDPISGHTALYWYRQSLGQGPEFLIYFQGTGAADDSGLPNDRFFAVRPEGSVSTLKIQRTERGDSAVYLCASSRRGEQSNEQFFGPGTRLTVL.

V gene TRBV7-9 combines with J gene TRBJ2-7; maybe TRBD2 (5 bases). Per germline, CDR1 SEHNR and CDR2 FQNEAQ (reference sequence). Trimming removed 1 base from V and 0 bases from J, with 16 bases in between. This CDR3 contains 17 residues. In nucleotides, the CDR3 is TGTGCCAGCAGCTTAGATCCGGAGACTACATTCTCCTACGAGCAGTACTTC. It encodes CASSLDPETTFSYEQYF.

This chain links TRBV10-3 with TRBJ1-1, with TRBD1 matching over 7 bases. Germline V gene data show CDR1 as ENHRY and CDR2 as SYGVKD. V lost 0 bases to trimming and J lost 0 bases; unmatched junction nucleotides: 13. The CDR3 covers 19 residues. The CDR3 region has the DNA TGTGCCATCAGTGAGTCCTCGGGACAGTTAGGCGGAATGAACACTGAAGCTTTCTTT. It encodes CAISESSGQLGGMNTEAFF.

This clone turned up a few times. This chain uses TRBV20-1 with TRBJ2-1, with TRBD2 matching over 12 bases. V was clipped by 3 bases and J by 0 bases; unmatched bases: 9. This CDR3 is built from 18 residues. The germline CDR1 and CDR2 sequences are DFQATT and SNEGSKA (reference sequence). CDR3 sequence (DNA): TGCAGTGCTAGTGGGGGACTAGCGGGCGTGCTCTCCTACAATGAGCAGTTCTTC. It is translated as CSASGGLAGVLSYNEQFF.

The rearrangement links TRBV28 to TRBJ2-5; D is possibly TRBD2 (5 bases). This CDR3 is 14 amino acids long. Germline CDR1 and CDR2: MDHEN and SYDVKM. V lost 5 bases and J lost 5, with 15 bases in between. In nucleotides, the CDR3 is TGTGCCAGCAGTGGTTGGCAGCCGGGGGAGACCCAGTACTTC. This encodes CASSGWQPGETQYF.

In its sample, this clone was seen once. V and J are TRBV29-1 and TRBJ1-4; 10 bases are a match to TRBD1. Trimming cost V 4 bases and J 5 bases; bases outside gene matches: 7. The CDR3 totals 15 residues. Per the germline V gene, CDR1 is SQVTM and CDR2 is ANQGSEA. For the CDR3, the DNA is TGCAGCGTTGTTGGGACAGGGGCGGACAATGAAAAACTGTTTTTT. Protein sequence: CSVVGTGADNEKLFF.

V usage is TRBV30 and J usage is TRBJ1-3; D might be TRBD1 (5 bases). With 2 bases removed from V and 0 bases from J, the gap between germline ends came to 11 bases. Germline V CDR1 and CDR2: GTSNPN, SVGIG (reference sequence). The CDR3 runs 15 residues. The DNA for the CDR3 is TGTGCCTGGAGTTCAGACAGCAGCTCTGGAAACACCATATATTTT. This sequence encodes CAWSSDSSSGNTIYF.

V and J are TRBV5-4 and TRBJ2-1; TRBD1 matches 7 bases. V shed 0 bases, J shed 1 base, and the junction held 1 base outside the gene matches. Germline loops: CDR1 SGHNT, CDR2 YYREEE (reference sequence). CDR3 size: 15 residues. CDR3 coding DNA: TGTGCCAGCAGCTTGGAGGACAGGTCCTACAATGAGCAGTTCTTC. Translation: CASSLEDRSYNEQFF.

The V call is TRBV7-2, the J call TRBJ1-1; 9 nucleotides line up with TRBD1. V lost 5 bases, J lost 11 bases, and 9 bases stayed unmatched. Germline V gene lookup returns CDR1 SGHTA and CDR2 FQGNSA. The CDR3 consists of 13 residues. The CDR3 region has the DNA TGTGCCAGCAGCCACACCCGACAGGGGGAGGCTTTCTTT. Protein sequence: CASSHTRQGEAFF.

The chain uses TRBV11-2 and TRBJ1-2, with 8 nucleotides matching TRBD1. The CDR3 has 15 amino acids. The germline CDR1 and CDR2 sequences are SGHAT and FQNNGV. V was pared by 5 bases and J by 1 base, with 6 bases of the junction left unmatched. In DNA, the CDR3 is TGTGCCAGCAGCGAGCAGACAGGGGATAACTATGGCTACACCTTC. Its protein product is CASSEQTGDNYGYTF.

The rearrangement joins TRBV5-4 to TRBJ2-3; D ambiguous. CDR1 and CDR2 from the germline V gene are SGHNT and YYREEE (reference sequence). The V and J ends lost 0 bases and 2 bases respectively, with 10 bases between them. The CDR3 is 15 residues long. This CDR3 reads CASSLDPETTDTQYF. CDR3 nucleotides: TGTGCCAGCAGCTTGGATCCGGAGACCACAGATACGCAGTATTTT.

This chain connects TRBV10-3 to TRBJ2-5; 7 bases agree with TRBD2. This CDR3 is 14 amino acids long. CDR1 and CDR2 (germline): ENHRY, SYGVKD. V shed 8 bases, J shed 4 bases, and the junction held 10 bases outside the gene matches. CDR3 DNA sequence: TGTGCCATCCGGAGCGGGGAAAGGGCAGAGACCCAGTACTTC. Protein product: CAIRSGERAETQYF.

This clone occurred a few times. The V and J genes are TRBV19 and TRBJ2-3, with D perhaps matching TRBD1 (5 bases). V was clipped by 3 bases and J by 3 bases, with 10 bases between them. The length of the CDR3 is 14 residues. The V gene's germline CDR1 is LNHDA and CDR2 SQIVND (reference sequence). The CDR3 region is CASSIGATTDTQYF. DNA of the CDR3: TGTGCCAGTAGTATTGGGGCTACTACAGATACGCAGTATTTT.

This chain connects TRBV18 to TRBJ2-7; possibly TRBD2 for D (5 bases). Germline V gene sequence: CDR1 KGHSH, CDR2 LQKENI. With 2 bases removed from V and 3 bases from J, the gap between germline ends came to 14 bases. This CDR3 contains 15 residues. CDR3 DNA sequence: TGTGCCAGCTCACCATCCCCGGGAACGGGCTACGAGCAGTACTTC. It encodes CASSPSPGTGYEQYF.

This clone was detected only once. This chain uses TRBV2 with TRBJ2-1; 7 bases match TRBD2. V lost 8 bases and J lost 9; bases outside the gene matches: 10. Germline V gene data show CDR1 as SNHLY and CDR2 as FYNNEI. This CDR3 spans 13 amino acids. The CDR3 loop is CASRTTRESEQFF. The CDR3, as DNA: TGTGCCAGCCGAACTACGCGGGAGAGTGAGCAGTTCTTC.

This chain connects TRBV24-1 to TRBJ2-2; D is unclear. This CDR3 is built from 13 residues. Germline V gives CDR1 KGHDR, CDR2 SFDVKD. V lost 5 bases and J 3 bases, leaving 6 bases between the germline ends. The CDR3 here is CATSGGYTGELFF. As DNA, the CDR3 is TGTGCCACCAGTGGCGGATACACCGGGGAGCTGTTTTTT.

This chain uses TRBV30 with TRBJ2-1, with 16 nucleotides matching TRBD2. Trimming cost V 3 bases and J 10 bases; bases outside gene matches: 6. CDR3 length: 15 amino acids. Germline V gives CDR1 GTSNPN, CDR2 SVGIG (reference sequence). The CDR3 nucleotides are TGTGCCTGGAGCCCGGGACTAGCGGGAGGGGGAGAGCAGTTCTTC. It yields the protein CAWSPGLAGGGEQFF.

The J gene is TRBJ2-7, the V gene TRBV27; 11 nucleotides line up with TRBD1. The CDR3 is 13 amino acids. V shed 5 bases and J 7 bases; nucleotides not matched to a gene: 4. Germline V gene data show CDR1 as MNHEY and CDR2 as SMNVEV (reference sequence). DNA for the CDR3: TGTGCCAGCAGTCGGGACAGGGGGGGGGAGCAGTACTTC. Translation: CASSRDRGGEQYF.

The chain is built from TRBV12-3 or TRBV12-4 and TRBJ2-1, with D hard to call. The CDR3 has 12 residues. Between the trimmed V and J ends, which lost 3 bases and 8 bases, there was a span of 8 bases. The chain's CDR3 is CASSFREYEQFF. In DNA form, the CDR3 reads TGTGCCAGCAGTTTCCGCGAATATGAGCAGTTCTTC.

The rearrangement joins TRBV7-6 to TRBJ2-5; tentatively, D is TRBD2 (7 bases). This CDR3 comprises 15 residues. Germline V gives CDR1 SGHVS, CDR2 FNYEAQ. V lost 1 base, J lost 5 bases, and 14 bases lay in between. CDR3 DNA: TGTGCCAGCAGCTTAGGAGCTGGGAGGGGGGAGACCCAGTACTTC. Translating gives CASSLGAGRGETQYF.

The V call is TRBV10-3, the J call TRBJ1-4, with D possibly matching TRBD1 (6 bases). V was cut by 10 bases and J by 3 bases, with 12 bases left in between. The CDR3 is made up of 13 amino acids. Germline CDR1 ENHRY, CDR2 SYGVKD. CDR3 sequence reads: CATQTGSNEKLFF. In DNA, the CDR3 is TGTGCCACGCAGACAGGCTCTAATGAAAAACTGTTTTTT.

J is TRBJ1-4 and V is TRBV13; 9 bases agree with TRBD1. V shed 5 bases and J 8 bases; nucleotides not matched to a gene: 9. CDR3 length: 15 amino acids. CDR1 PRHDT and CDR2 FYEKMQ come from the germline V gene (reference sequence). CDR3 sequence reads: CASSRRGQGQEKLFF. As DNA, the CDR3 is TGTGCCAGCAGCCGACGGGGACAGGGACAGGAAAAACTGTTTTTT.

The chain employs TRBV5-4 and TRBJ1-2, with 8 nucleotides matching TRBD1. Trimming removed 4 bases from V and 7 bases from J; junction bases left unmatched: 12. Germline CDR1 is SGHNT and CDR2 is YYREEE (reference sequence). This CDR3 has 15 amino acids. This chain's CDR3 is CASSPGTGLVRGYTF. The CDR3 DNA reads TGTGCCAGCAGCCCCGGGACAGGATTAGTCCGTGGCTACACCTTC.

The genes are TRBV5-3 and TRBJ2-1, with D perhaps TRBD1 (6 bases). TRBV5-3 is marked as an open reading frame, function uncertain. Deletions cut 2 bases from V and 5 bases from J, with 11 bases between. The CDR3 length is 14 residues. The CDR3 reads CARSFEQGDNEQFF. CDR3 sequence (DNA): TGTGCCAGAAGCTTTGAACAGGGCGACAATGAGCAGTTCTTC.

The CDR3 protein is CASSLGNDNSYEQYF. The DNA of the CDR3 is TGTGCCAGCAGCTTAGGAAATGACAATTCCTACGAGCAGTACTTC. The genes are TRBV7-8 and TRBJ2-7, with no clear D. CDR1 and CDR2 (germline): SGHVS, FQNEAQ. The germline V and J ends were trimmed by 1 base and 1 base, with 11 bases remaining between them. CDR3 length: 15 residues.